These T cell receptor beta chains were read from a single sample in a study of T cell changes during pregnancy in multiple sclerosis. Method: immunoSEQ multiplex PCR; TCRdb's copy keeps in-frame clones and lacks some. Counted here are some 60,000 clones, roughly nine tenths occurring once; the ten biggest clones make up 3.3%. The sequencing here drew on peripheral blood, taken in the first trimester of pregnancy. The receptors originated from a female donor in good health, enrolled as a control in a pregnancy study. Both conserved end residues are part of each CDR3. The D gene is left open where the match is weak. Rows may omit the clone size; those that give it use once, few, many or a size class.

size: NA
J: TRBJ1-1
D: NA
V: TRBV2
DNA: TGTGCCACCCAGTTACAGGGGAACACTGAAGCTTTCTTT
CDR3: CATQLQGNTEAFF

size: NA
J: TRBJ2-7
D: NA
V: TRBV5-6
DNA: TGTGCCAGCAGCCGGGGGCTGGACAGGGAGCAGTACTTC
CDR3: CASSRGLDREQYF

size: once
J: TRBJ2-2
D: TRBD1
V: TRBV18
DNA: TGTGCCAGCTCACCGGGACAGGGGGCTATCACCGGGGAGCTGTTTTTT
CDR3: CASSPGQGAITGELFF

size: NA
J: TRBJ1-2
D: NA
V: TRBV7-8
DNA: TGTGCCAGCAAGGAGAACAACGCTAACTATGGCTACACCTTC
CDR3: CASKENNANYGYTF

size: NA
J: TRBJ1-1
D: NA
V: TRBV30
DNA: TGTGCCTGGGGGCAACAGGGCTTTATAGGGGCTTTCTTT
CDR3: CAWGQQGFIGAFF

size: NA
J: TRBJ1-1
D: NA
V: TRBV19
DNA: TGTGCCAGTAGTACGATAGGGGGGAACACTGAAGCTTTCTTT
CDR3: CASSTIGGNTEAFF

size: NA
J: TRBJ2-7
D: TRBD1
V: TRBV5-1
DNA: TGCGCCAGCAGCACTGGACAGGTCCCTGGGGAGCAGTACTTC
CDR3: CASSTGQVPGEQYF

size: NA
J: TRBJ1-6
D: TRBD1
V: TRBV5-1
DNA: TGCGCCAGCAGCTTAGGACAGGTTGGAAATAATTCACCCCTCCACTTT
CDR3: CASSLGQVGNNSPLHF

size: NA
J: TRBJ2-3
D: TRBD2
V: TRBV7-2
DNA: TGTGCCAGCAGCCAGATAGCGGGGGGGCAGGGAGATACGCAGTATTTT
CDR3: CASSQIAGGQGDTQYF

size: NA
J: TRBJ2-7
D: NA
V: TRBV18
DNA: TGTGCCAGCTCACCGGGGGCTAGCGGCTACGAGCAGTACTTC
CDR3: CASSPGASGYEQYF

size: NA
J: TRBJ2-1
D: NA
V: TRBV29-1
DNA: TGCAGCGCCCAAGGAGTAGACAGCCCCTACAATGAGCAGTTCTTC
CDR3: CSAQGVDSPYNEQFF

size: NA
J: TRBJ1-1
D: NA
V: TRBV6-6
DNA: TGTGCCAGCAGTTTTGAGACAGGGAACACTGAAGCTTTCTTT
CDR3: CASSFETGNTEAFF

size: NA
J: TRBJ1-3
D: NA
V: TRBV19
DNA: TGTGCCAGTAGTATATTCAAGGAGGTGACTGGAAACACCATATATTTT
CDR3: CASSIFKEVTGNTIYF

size: NA
J: TRBJ2-7
D: NA
V: TRBV5-6
DNA: TGTGCCAGCACCCCCCGCGGTCCCCTCTCCGAGCAGTACTTC
CDR3: CASTPRGPLSEQYF

size: once
J: TRBJ2-2
D: TRBD1
V: TRBV5-1
DNA: TGCGCCTCCGATTTGGGACAGCCAAACACCGGGGAGCTGTTTTTT
CDR3: CASDLGQPNTGELFF

size: NA
J: TRBJ1-4
D: NA
V: TRBV7-9
DNA: TGTGCCAGCAGCTCCAAGGAGGGAACAACTAATGAAAAACTGTTTTTT
CDR3: CASSSKEGTTNEKLFF

size: NA
J: TRBJ2-5
D: NA
V: TRBV5-1
DNA: TGCGCCAGCACCGTACGGCAGGGTGGTGAGACCCAGTACTTC
CDR3: CASTVRQGGETQYF

size: few
J: TRBJ2-7
D: TRBD1
V: TRBV11-2
DNA: TGTGCCAGCAGCTGGGGACAGGGGGTCTACGAGCAGTACTTC
CDR3: CASSWGQGVYEQYF

size: NA
J: TRBJ1-1
D: NA
V: TRBV6-6
DNA: TGTGCCAGCCTCGACACGAACACTGAAGCTTTCTTT
CDR3: CASLDTNTEAFF

size: NA
J: TRBJ1-1
D: NA
V: TRBV5-1
DNA: TGCGCCAGCAGCTTCAGTACAGGGATGGACACTGAAGCTTTCTTT
CDR3: CASSFSTGMDTEAFF

size: NA
J: TRBJ1-1
D: NA
V: TRBV11-3
DNA: TGTGCCAGCAGCCGAAGGGGGACTGAAGCTTTCTTT
CDR3: CASSRRGTEAFF

size: NA
J: TRBJ1-3
D: NA
V: TRBV5-1
DNA: TGCGCCAGCAGCTTGAGGGGGAGCTCTGGAAACACCATATATTTT
CDR3: CASSLRGSSGNTIYF

size: NA
J: TRBJ1-4
D: NA
V: TRBV7-2
DNA: TGTGCCAGCAGCCCGGGTAATGAAAAACTGTTTTTT
CDR3: CASSPGNEKLFF

size: NA
J: TRBJ1-1
D: NA
V: TRBV18
DNA: TGTGCCAGCTCCCTGGGAGGGGCCATGAACACTGAAGCTTTCTTT
CDR3: CASSLGGAMNTEAFF

size: NA
J: TRBJ1-2
D: TRBD1
V: TRBV2
DNA: TGTGCCAGCCGAGTTCGACAGGGTCTCTATGGCTACACCTTC
CDR3: CASRVRQGLYGYTF

size: NA
J: TRBJ1-1
D: NA
V: TRBV7-3
DNA: TGTGCCAGCAGCTTAACGGGGAGGACTGAAGCTTTCTTT
CDR3: CASSLTGRTEAFF

size: few
J: TRBJ1-2
D: NA
V: TRBV19
DNA: TGTGCCAGTAGTATAGGGGCTGGCGGCTACACCTTC
CDR3: CASSIGAGGYTF

size: NA
J: TRBJ2-7
D: NA
V: TRBV7-9
DNA: TGTGCCTCGGAGGGGGCGAGAGGGTACGAGCAGTACTTC
CDR3: CASEGARGYEQYF

size: NA
J: TRBJ1-1
D: NA
V: TRBV25-1
DNA: TGTGCCAGCAGTGACTCGCAGGGTTGGGTCACTGAAGCTTTCTTT
CDR3: CASSDSQGWVTEAFF

size: NA
J: TRBJ2-2
D: NA
V: TRBV9
DNA: TGTGCCAGCAGCGTTCCTGTCCCGGGCGGGGAGCTGTTTTTT
CDR3: CASSVPVPGGELFF

size: NA
J: TRBJ2-3
D: TRBD1
V: TRBV7-2
DNA: TGTGCCAGCAGCTTAGGGACAGGGGGGGATACGCAGTATTTT
CDR3: CASSLGTGGDTQYF

size: NA
J: TRBJ2-7
D: NA
V: TRBV12-5
DNA: TGTGCTAGTGGTTTGTATACCTACGAGCAGTACTTC
CDR3: CASGLYTYEQYF

size: NA
J: TRBJ1-1
D: NA
V: TRBV5-1
DNA: TGCGCCAGCAGCTCCCTGACGGGGGTCACTGAAGCTTTCTTT
CDR3: CASSSLTGVTEAFF

size: NA
J: TRBJ2-2
D: NA
V: TRBV6-1
DNA: TGTGCCAGCAGTGAAAGCGGTAGGACGATCACCGGGGAGCTGTTTTTT
CDR3: CASSESGRTITGELFF

size: NA
J: TRBJ2-5
D: NA
V: TRBV18
DNA: TGTGCCAGCTCACCAGGACAGCCGAGGGGGACCCAGTACTTC
CDR3: CASSPGQPRGTQYF

size: NA
J: TRBJ2-5
D: TRBD1
V: TRBV5-4
DNA: TGTGCCAGCAGCTTGGCAACAGGGGAAGAGACCCAGTACTTC
CDR3: CASSLATGEETQYF

size: NA
J: TRBJ1-4
D: NA
V: TRBV10-3
DNA: TGTGCCATCGCGGCAGCAACTAATGAAAAACTGTTTTTT
CDR3: CAIAAATNEKLFF

size: NA
J: TRBJ2-1
D: NA
V: TRBV4-3
DNA: TGCGCCAGCAGCCAAGATAGAGGGGGAGTCTACAATGAGCAGTTCTTC
CDR3: CASSQDRGGVYNEQFF

size: NA
J: TRBJ2-7
D: NA
V: TRBV7-9
DNA: TGTGCCAGCAGCCGGTCGGACACCTCCTACGAGCAGTACTTC
CDR3: CASSRSDTSYEQYF

size: once
J: TRBJ2-1
D: TRBD1
V: TRBV4-3
DNA: TGCGCCAGCAGCCAAGCTACAGGGGGCGCCTACAATGAGCAGTTCTTC
CDR3: CASSQATGGAYNEQFF

size: NA
J: TRBJ2-3
D: NA
V: TRBV10-3
DNA: TGTGCCATCAGTGAGTCACCAACTAGGCTAGTATCCACAGATACGCAGTATTTT
CDR3: CAISESPTRLVSTDTQYF

size: once
J: TRBJ1-1
D: NA
V: TRBV19
DNA: TGTGCCAGTTGTTTCGGGGGGCAGACAGCTTTCTTT
CDR3: CASCFGGQTAFF

size: NA
J: TRBJ2-3
D: TRBD2
V: TRBV9
DNA: TGTGCCAGCAGCGTAGTGGGGGCGGGAGGGCCCGCAGATACGCAGTATTTT
CDR3: CASSVVGAGGPADTQYF

size: NA
J: TRBJ1-1
D: TRBD1
V: TRBV7-9
DNA: TGTGCCAGCAGCTCGGGACAGGCCTCAACCCTAATGAACACTGAAGCTTTCTTT
CDR3: CASSSGQASTLMNTEAFF

size: NA
J: TRBJ1-2
D: TRBD1
V: TRBV10-2
DNA: TGCGCCAGCACTCAGAACCCAGGGGGCAACTATGGCTACACCTTC
CDR3: CASTQNPGGNYGYTF